The present T cell receptor (beta chain) was sequenced within a study of T cells in localized non-small cell lung cancer. Trimming removed 4 bases at V and 5 bases at J, with 13 bases between. The CDR3 is 15 amino acids. Germline-derived CDR1 and CDR2 are SGDLS and YYNGEE. Clones were sequenced by immunoSEQ multiplex PCR, and TCRdb holds only the in-frame ones, with some missing. The data contain 70,000 to 80,000 clones, around 90% of them singletons. Overall study results and limits: Adjacent lung exhibited a median of approximately 50 among the 100 most abundant tumor clones. Longer overall survival associated with higher blood T cell density; shorter survival with higher adjacent-lung clonality. Highest T cell clonality was seen in uninvolved adjacent lung, surpassing that measured in tumor.

As to this clone: Its antigen is not identified.

Sample: peripheral blood, taken before any cancer treatment. The receptor was isolated from a woman aged 40 to 75 with stage I squamous cell lung carcinoma. This chain joins TRBV9 and TRBJ1-6, with D tentatively TRBD1 (6 bases). CDR3 loop: CASSRGGGNNSPLHF. CDR3 DNA: TGTGCCAGCAGCAGAGGGGGGGGGAATAATTCACCCCTCCACTTT.